Each of the 9 T cell receptor beta chains below was sequenced from the same sample in a study of T cell responses to AZD1222 COVID-19 vaccine. Method: immunoSEQ multiplex PCR; TCRdb's copy keeps in-frame clones and lacks some. The table lists some 150,000 clones, 86% of them singletons. Sequencing was performed on peripheral blood, taken on day 0 of MenACWY control vaccination. The receptors come from an adult in good health.

The chain is built from TRBV4-1 and TRBJ1-1; 9 bases match TRBD1. The CDR3 totals 15 residues. The germline CDR1 and CDR2 sequences are MGHRA and YSYEKL. Germline trimming cut 4 bases from V and 5 bases from J; bases unmatched to any gene: 8. DNA for the CDR3: TGCGCCAGCAGCCCGAACGGACAGGGGATAACTGAAGCTTTCTTT. Amino acid sequence: CASSPNGQGITEAFF.

This chain uses TRBV7-9 with TRBJ2-2; D uncertain. The CDR3 totals 12 residues. The V gene's germline CDR1 is SEHNR and CDR2 FQNEAQ (reference sequence). The V end lost 1 base, the J end lost 6 bases, and 3 bases lay between the germline ends. Here the CDR3 reads CASSLGSGELFF. The CDR3 nucleotides are TGTGCCAGCAGCTTAGGCTCCGGGGAGCTGTTTTTT.

The V gene is TRBV19, the J gene TRBJ1-5; TRBD1 aligns across 9 bases. This CDR3 spans 15 amino acids. V gave up 5 bases and J gave up 2 bases; unmatched junction bases: 4. Germline V lookup: CDR1 LNHDA, CDR2 SQIVND (reference sequence). CDR3 bases: TGTGCCAGTAGTGGCCGGGACAGGGGCAATCAGCCCCAGCATTTT. Encoded protein: CASSGRDRGNQPQHF. The entire variable domain, with the rest obtained from reference TRBV19 and TRBJ1-5, is as follows: DGGITQSPKYLFRKEGQNVTLSCEQNLNHDAMYWYRQDPGQGLRLIYYSQIVNDFQKGDIAEGYSVSREKKESFPLTVTSAQKNPTAFYLCASSGRDRGNQPQHFGDGTRLSIL.

This clone was detected once. The chain has TRBV6-2 or TRBV6-3 and TRBJ2-5; TRBD1 matches 9 bases. The CDR3 covers 15 residues. Germline lookup yields CDR1 MNHEY and CDR2 SVGEGT. Losses at the gene ends were 2 bases for V and 2 bases for J; bases not matched to a gene: 3. The CDR3 coding sequence is TGTGCCAGCAGTTACGCCGGGACAGGGCAAGAGACCCAGTACTTC. Translation: CASSYAGTGQETQYF.

The chain carries TRBV9 and TRBJ2-1; TRBD1 might be the D (6 bases). With 4 bases removed from V and 8 bases from J, the gap between germline ends came to 19 bases. This CDR3 contains 15 residues. The germline V gene encodes CDR1 SGDLS and CDR2 YYNGEE. CDR3 sequence (DNA): TGTGCCAGCAGCCCTTGGGGCAGGGGCATCCATGAGCAGTTCTTC. Amino acid sequence: CASSPWGRGIHEQFF. Variable domain in full (rest from reference TRBV9 and TRBJ2-1): DSGVTQTPKHLITATGQRVTLRCSPRSGDLSVYWYQQSLDQGLQFLIQYYNGEERAKGNILERFSAQQFPDLHSELNLSSLELGDSALYFCASSPWGRGIHEQFFGPGTRLTVL.

This clone turned up a few times. V gene TRBV6-2 or TRBV6-3 combines with J gene TRBJ2-7; 8 nucleotides align to TRBD2. Germline trimming cut 6 bases from V and 0 bases from J; bases unmatched to any gene: 13. In germline, CDR1 is MNHEY, CDR2 SVGEGT. The CDR3 consists of 17 residues. The CDR3 nucleotides are TGTGCCAGCAGCCGCGGGGGTAGCGGGATAAGCTCCTACGAGCAGTACTTC. Amino acid sequence: CASSRGGSGISSYEQYF.

The CDR3 DNA reads as TGTGCCAGCAGTTTATCAAGGGAAAAACTGTTTTTT. Encoded protein: CASSLSREKLFF. This chain connects TRBV28 to TRBJ1-4; no firm D call. The V end lost 1 base, the J end lost 8 bases, and 5 bases lay between the germline ends. From germline, CDR1 is MDHEN and CDR2 SYDVKM. This CDR3 comprises 12 residues.

J is TRBJ1-1 and V is TRBV5-3; unclear D gene. TRBV5-3 qualifies as an ORF whose function is uncertain. Trimming removed 3 bases at V and 0 bases at J, with 9 bases between. CDR3 length: 14 residues. In nucleotides, the CDR3 is TGTGCCAGAAGCTCCGGACCTATGAACACTGAAGCTTTCTTT. Protein sequence: CARSSGPMNTEAFF.

A few counts support this clone. This chain links TRBV11-2 with TRBJ2-5; 8 bases agree with TRBD2. CDR3 length: 15 amino acids. Germline V gene lookup returns CDR1 SGHAT and CDR2 FQNNGV. V lost 5 bases and J lost 5; bases outside the gene matches: 10. The CDR3 is CASSPVSGLAETQYF. The DNA of the CDR3 is TGTGCCAGCAGCCCCGTTTCTGGACTAGCCGAGACCCAGTACTTC.